This T cell receptor (beta chain) is drawn from a study of OX40 agonist ivuxolimab in advanced cancers. As for the study in general: One hepatocellular carcinoma and a couple of cutaneous melanoma patients partially responded.

This CDR3 is built from 15 residues. CDR1 and CDR2 (germline): SQVTM, ANQGSEA. J gave up 5 bases and V 4 bases, and 8 bases lay outside the gene matches. Notes on this clone: What it recognizes is unknown.

Study-level points and caveats: In the 0.1-3.0 mg/kg groups, partial responders showed among the lowest expansion.

Repertoires were generated with immunoSEQ multiplex PCR, while TCRdb's copy carries only in-frame clones and drops some. The table lists 65,000 to 95,000 clones, around 90% of them singletons. This clonotype was obtained from an adult with an advanced solid tumor such as melanoma, head and neck, liver or kidney cancer. The gene calls are TRBV29-1 and TRBJ1-4; 9 bases fit TRBD1. This specimen consisted of CD4+ or CD8+ T cells sorted from blood, obtained in a trial of the OX40 agonist ivuxolimab. CDR3 residues: CSVGVSGTGNEKLFF. The CDR3 nucleotides read TGCAGCGTTGGGGTTTCAGGGACAGGGAATGAAAAACTGTTTTTT. Using reference TRBV29-1 and TRBJ1-4 for the parts outside the CDR3, the full variable domain is SAVISQKPSRDICQRGTSLTIQCQVDSQVTMMFWYRQQPGQSLTLIATANQGSEATYESGFVIDKFPISRPNLTFSTLTVSNMSPEDSSIYLCSVGVSGTGNEKLFFGSGTQLSVL.